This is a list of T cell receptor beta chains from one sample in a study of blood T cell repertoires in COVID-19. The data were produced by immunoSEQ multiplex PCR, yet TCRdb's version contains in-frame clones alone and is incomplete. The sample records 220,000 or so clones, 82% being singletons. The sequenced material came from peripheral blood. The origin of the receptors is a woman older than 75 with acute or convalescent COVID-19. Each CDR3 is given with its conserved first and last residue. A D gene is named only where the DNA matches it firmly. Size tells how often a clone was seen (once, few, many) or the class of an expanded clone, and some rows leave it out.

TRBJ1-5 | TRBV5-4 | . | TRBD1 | CASSSGQGDNQPQHF | TGTGCCAGCAGCTCGGGACAGGGGGACAATCAGCCCCAGCATTTT
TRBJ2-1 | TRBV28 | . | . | CASSSRHNEQFF | TGTGCCAGCAGTTCCAGGCACAATGAGCAGTTCTTC
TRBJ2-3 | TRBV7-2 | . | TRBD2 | CASSFSGRGLSTDTQYF | TGTGCCAGCAGCTTTAGCGGGAGGGGACTAAGCACAGATACGCAGTATTTT
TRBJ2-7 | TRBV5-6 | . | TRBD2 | CASSAGRAQYF | TGTGCCAGCAGCGCCGGGAGGGCGCAGTACTTC
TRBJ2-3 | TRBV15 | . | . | CATGPGVSTDTQYF | TGTGCCACGGGGCCGGGAGTTAGCACAGATACGCAGTATTTT
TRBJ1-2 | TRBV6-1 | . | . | CASSEGPGWDGYTF | TGTGCCAGCAGTGAAGGTCCAGGATGGGATGGCTACACCTTC
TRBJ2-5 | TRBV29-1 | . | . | CSAWPGQKETQYF | TGCAGCGCCTGGCCCGGACAAAAAGAGACCCAGTACTTC
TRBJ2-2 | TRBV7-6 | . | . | CASSLLNTGELFF | TGTGCCAGCAGCCTCCTCAACACCGGGGAGCTGTTTTTT
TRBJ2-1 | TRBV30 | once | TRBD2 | CAWSVGTSGYNEQFF | TGTGCCTGGAGTGTGGGGACTAGCGGGTACAATGAGCAGTTCTTC
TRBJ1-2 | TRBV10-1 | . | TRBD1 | CASSESKRGHDSYGYTF | TGCGCCAGCAGTGAGTCGAAGAGGGGGCATGATAGCTATGGCTACACCTTC
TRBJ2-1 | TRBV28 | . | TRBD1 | CASSLPGTGKNEQFF | TGTGCCAGCAGTTTGCCCGGGACAGGGAAGAATGAGCAGTTCTTC
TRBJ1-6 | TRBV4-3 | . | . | CASSGPLSPLHF | TGCGCCAGCAGTGGGCCCCTTTCACCCCTCCACTTT
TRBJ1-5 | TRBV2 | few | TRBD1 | CASKGQSNQPQHF | TGTGCCAGCAAGGGACAGAGCAATCAGCCCCAGCATTTT
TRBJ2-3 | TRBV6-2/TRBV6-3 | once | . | CASSLPPQADTQYF | TGTGCCAGCAGTTTACCACCCCAGGCGGATACGCAGTATTTT
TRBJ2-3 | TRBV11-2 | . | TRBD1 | CASSKPDRGSTDTQYF | TGTGCCAGCAGCAAACCGGACAGGGGGTCCACAGATACGCAGTATTTT
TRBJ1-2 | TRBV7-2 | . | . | CASSLAETSYLYTF | TGTGCCAGCAGCTTAGCTGAGACATCTTACCTTTACACCTTC
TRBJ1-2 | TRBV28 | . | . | CASSGGGNYGYTF | TGTGCCAGCAGCGGGGGGGGAAACTATGGCTACACCTTC
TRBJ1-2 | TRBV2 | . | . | CASKLTRISRIGYTF | TGTGCCAGCAAGTTGACACGAATCTCTCGGATTGGCTACACCTTC
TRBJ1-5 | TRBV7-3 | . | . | CASSLSRDQPQHF | TGTGCCAGCAGCTTATCCAGGGATCAGCCCCAGCATTTT
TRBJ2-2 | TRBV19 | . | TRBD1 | CASSTSGTGLELFF | TGTGCCAGTAGTACCTCCGGGACAGGTCTGGAGCTGTTTTTT
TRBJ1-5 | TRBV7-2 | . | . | CASSTGLINQPQHF | TGTGCCAGCAGTACGGGACTGATTAATCAGCCCCAGCATTTT
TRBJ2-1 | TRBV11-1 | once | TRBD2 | CASSTGLAGNNEQFF | TGTGCCAGCAGCACGGGACTAGCGGGGAACAATGAGCAGTTCTTC
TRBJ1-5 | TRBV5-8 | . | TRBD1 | CASSRGQGYSNQPQHF | TGTGCCAGCAGCCGCGGACAGGGCTATAGCAATCAGCCCCAGCATTTT
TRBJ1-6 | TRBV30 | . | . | CAWSPQGNSPLHF | TGTGCCTGGAGTCCCCAGGGTAATTCACCCCTCCACTTT
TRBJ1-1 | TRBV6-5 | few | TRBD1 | CASSAPDRRNTEAFF | TGTGCCAGCAGCGCCCCGGACAGGAGGAACACTGAAGCTTTCTTT
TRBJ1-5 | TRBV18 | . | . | CASSGGGSQPQHF | TGTGCCAGCTCAGGGGGGGGAAGTCAGCCCCAGCATTTT
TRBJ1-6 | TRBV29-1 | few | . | CSVARGNNSPLHF | TGCAGCGTTGCCCGGGGGAATAATTCACCCCTCCACTTT
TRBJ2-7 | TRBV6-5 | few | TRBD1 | CASRVGTGERNEQYF | TGTGCCAGCAGGGTCGGGACAGGGGAGCGTAACGAGCAGTACTTC
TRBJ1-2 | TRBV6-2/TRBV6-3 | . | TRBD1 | CASSSRQGPYGYTF | TGTGCCAGCAGTTCCAGACAGGGACCCTATGGCTACACCTTC